This T cell receptor beta chain was retrieved from a study of cytomegalovirus exposure and HLA in healthy donors. It was with 60 Vbeta and 13 Jbeta primers that the PCR ran. Profiled with immunoSEQ multiplex PCR; TCRdb holds only in-frame clones, not every one. The sample consists of more than 200,000 clones, less than 85% of them appearing once. The source material was PBMCs. The origin of this receptor is a girl aged 2 to 9 in good health and CMV-seronegative.

CDR3 residues: CASRNGRDRSSYEQYF. The DNA of the CDR3 is TGTGCCAGCAGGAATGGCCGGGACAGGAGCTCCTACGAGCAGTACTTC. This chain joins TRBV2 and TRBJ2-7; 8 bases are a match to TRBD1. Germline CDR1 and CDR2: SNHLY and FYNNEI. The CDR3 length is 16 residues. Trimming at V came to 6 bases and at J to 0 bases, leaving 10 bases not matched to a gene.